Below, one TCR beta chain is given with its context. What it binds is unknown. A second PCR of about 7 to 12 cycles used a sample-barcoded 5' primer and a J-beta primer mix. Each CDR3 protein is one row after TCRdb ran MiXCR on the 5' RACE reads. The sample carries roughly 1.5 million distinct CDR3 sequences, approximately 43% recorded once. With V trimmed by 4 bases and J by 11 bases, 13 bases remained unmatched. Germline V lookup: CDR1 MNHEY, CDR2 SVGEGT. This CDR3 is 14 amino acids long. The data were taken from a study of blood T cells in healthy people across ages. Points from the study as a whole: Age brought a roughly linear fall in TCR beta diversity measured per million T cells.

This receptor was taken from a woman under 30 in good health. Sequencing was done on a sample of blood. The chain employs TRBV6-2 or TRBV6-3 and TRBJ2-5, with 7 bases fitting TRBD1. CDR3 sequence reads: CASSFRQGHNEQYF. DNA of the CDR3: TGTGCCAGCAGTTTCAGACAGGGCCACAATGAGCAGTACTTC.